This T cell receptor beta chain was recovered during a study of identical twins. TCRdb re-called the 5' RACE reads through MiXCR, storing one row per CDR3 protein. Among about 810,000 distinct CDR3 sequences listed, approximately 13% were seen once. Germline CDR1 MNHEY, CDR2 SMNVEV (reference sequence). Trimming removed 2 bases at V and 7 bases at J, with 20 bases between. The CDR3 totals 16 residues. This sample was shared with a second study, whose subject was yellow fever vaccine responses in identical twins.

This chain connects TRBV27 to TRBJ1-2, with D tentatively TRBD1 (6 bases). This clonotype originated in a woman under 30 in good health. Material: PBMCs. The CDR3 spells CASSLSGYRVQGGYTF. In nucleotides, the CDR3 is TGTGCCAGCAGTTTAAGCGGGTACAGGGTTCAAGGTGGCTACACCTTC.